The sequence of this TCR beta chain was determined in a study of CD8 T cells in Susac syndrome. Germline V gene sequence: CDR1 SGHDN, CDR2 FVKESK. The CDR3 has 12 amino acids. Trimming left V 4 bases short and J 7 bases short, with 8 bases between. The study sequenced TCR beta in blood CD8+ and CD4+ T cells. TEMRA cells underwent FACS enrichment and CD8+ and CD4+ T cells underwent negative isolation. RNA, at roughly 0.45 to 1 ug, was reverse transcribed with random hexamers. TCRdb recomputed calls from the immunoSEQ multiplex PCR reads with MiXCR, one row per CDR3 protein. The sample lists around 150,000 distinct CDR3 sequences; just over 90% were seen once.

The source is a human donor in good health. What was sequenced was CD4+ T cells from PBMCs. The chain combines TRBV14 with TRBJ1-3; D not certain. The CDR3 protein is CASSPHMNTIYF. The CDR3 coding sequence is TGTGCCAGCAGCCCCCATATGAACACCATATATTTT.